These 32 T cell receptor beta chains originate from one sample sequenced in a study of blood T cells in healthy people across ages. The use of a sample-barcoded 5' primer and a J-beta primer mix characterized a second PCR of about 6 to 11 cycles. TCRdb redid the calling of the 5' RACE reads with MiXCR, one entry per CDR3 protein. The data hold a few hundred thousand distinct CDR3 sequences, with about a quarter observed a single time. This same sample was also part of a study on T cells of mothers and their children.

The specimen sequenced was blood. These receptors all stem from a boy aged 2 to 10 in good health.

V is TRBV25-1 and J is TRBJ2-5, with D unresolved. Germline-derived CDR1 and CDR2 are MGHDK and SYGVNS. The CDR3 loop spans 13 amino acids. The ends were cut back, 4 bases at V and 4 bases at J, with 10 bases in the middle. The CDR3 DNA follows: TGTGCCAGCAGTGTATCACGGGTAGAGACCCAGTACTTC. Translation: CASSVSRVETQYF.

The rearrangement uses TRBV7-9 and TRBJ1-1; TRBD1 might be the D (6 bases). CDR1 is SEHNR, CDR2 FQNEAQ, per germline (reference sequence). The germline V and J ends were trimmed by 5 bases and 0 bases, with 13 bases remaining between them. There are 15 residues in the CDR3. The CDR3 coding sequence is TGTGCCAGCAGCCCAGACGACAGGATGAACACTGAAGCTTTCTTT. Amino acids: CASSPDDRMNTEAFF. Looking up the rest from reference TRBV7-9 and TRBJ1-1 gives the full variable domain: DTGVSQNPRHKITKRGQNVTFRCDPISEHNRLYWYRQTLGQGPEFLTYFQNEAQLEKSRLLSDRFSAERPKGSFSTLEIQRTEQGDSAMYLCASSPDDRMNTEAFFGQGTRLTVV.

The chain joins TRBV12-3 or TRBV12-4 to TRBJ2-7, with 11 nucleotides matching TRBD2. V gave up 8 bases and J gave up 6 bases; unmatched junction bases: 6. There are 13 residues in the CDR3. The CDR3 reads CASGDLAGGEQYF. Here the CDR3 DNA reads TGTGCCAGCGGGGACCTAGCGGGAGGCGAGCAGTACTTC.

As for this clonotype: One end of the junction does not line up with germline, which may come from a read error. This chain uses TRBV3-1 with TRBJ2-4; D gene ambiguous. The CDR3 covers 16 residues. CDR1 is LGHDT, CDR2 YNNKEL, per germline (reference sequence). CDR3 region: CASSQRTALHWNIQYF. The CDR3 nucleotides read TGTGCCAGTAGCCAGAGGACGGCCCTACATTGGAACATTCAGTACTTC.

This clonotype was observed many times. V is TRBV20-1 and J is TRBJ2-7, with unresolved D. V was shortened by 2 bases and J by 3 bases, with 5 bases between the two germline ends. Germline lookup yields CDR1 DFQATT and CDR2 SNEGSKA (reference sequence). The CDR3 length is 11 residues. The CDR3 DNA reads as TGCAGTGCTAGAAGTGGCTACGAGCAGTACTTC. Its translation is CSARSGYEQYF.

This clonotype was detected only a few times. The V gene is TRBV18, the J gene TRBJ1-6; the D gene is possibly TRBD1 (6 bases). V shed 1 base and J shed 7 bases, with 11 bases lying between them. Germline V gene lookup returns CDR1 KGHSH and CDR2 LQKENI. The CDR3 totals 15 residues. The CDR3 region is CASSPLDQGNSPLHF. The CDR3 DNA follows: TGTGCCAGCTCACCACTGGACCAGGGGAATTCACCCCTCCACTTT.

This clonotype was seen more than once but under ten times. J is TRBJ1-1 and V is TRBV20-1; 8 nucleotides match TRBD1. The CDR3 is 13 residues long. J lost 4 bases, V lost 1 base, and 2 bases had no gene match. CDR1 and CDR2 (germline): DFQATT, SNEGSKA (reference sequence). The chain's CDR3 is CSARGTGFTEAFF. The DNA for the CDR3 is TGCAGTGCTAGAGGGACAGGGTTCACTGAAGCTTTCTTT.

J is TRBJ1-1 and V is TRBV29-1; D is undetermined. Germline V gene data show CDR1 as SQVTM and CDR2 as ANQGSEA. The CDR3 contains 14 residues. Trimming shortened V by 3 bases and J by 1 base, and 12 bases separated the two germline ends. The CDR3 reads CSVEVRLANTEAFF. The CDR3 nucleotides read TGCAGCGTTGAGGTGCGGTTGGCGAACACTGAAGCTTTCTTT.

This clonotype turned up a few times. The CDR3 DNA sequence: TGCGCCAGCAGCCGGGACAGCCCCTATGGCTACACCTTC. The encoded protein is CASSRDSPYGYTF. The V gene is TRBV5-1, the J gene TRBJ1-2; 7 bases agree with TRBD1. CDR3 size: 13 residues. The trim removed 4 bases at V and 4 bases at J, leaving 4 bases unmatched. Germline V gene data show CDR1 as SGHRS and CDR2 as YFSETQ.

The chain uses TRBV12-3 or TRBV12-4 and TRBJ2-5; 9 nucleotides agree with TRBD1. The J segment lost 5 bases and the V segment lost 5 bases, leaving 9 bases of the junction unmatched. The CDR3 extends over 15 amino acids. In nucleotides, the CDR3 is TGTGCCAGCAGTCGTAACAGGGGGCGCCGGGAGACCCAGTACTTC. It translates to CASSRNRGRRETQYF.

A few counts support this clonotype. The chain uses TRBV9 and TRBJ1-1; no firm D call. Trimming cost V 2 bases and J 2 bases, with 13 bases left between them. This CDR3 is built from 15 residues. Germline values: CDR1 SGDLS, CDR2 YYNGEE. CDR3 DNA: TGTGCCAGCAGCGTTTACGACACGGGAAACACTGAAGCTTTCTTT. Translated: CASSVYDTGNTEAFF.

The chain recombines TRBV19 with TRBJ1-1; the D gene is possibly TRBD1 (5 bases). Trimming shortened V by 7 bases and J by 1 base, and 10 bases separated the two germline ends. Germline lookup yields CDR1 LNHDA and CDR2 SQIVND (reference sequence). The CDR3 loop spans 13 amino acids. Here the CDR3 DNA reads TGTGCCAGTATTGGACACCCGAACACTGAAGCTTTCTTT. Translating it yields CASIGHPNTEAFF.

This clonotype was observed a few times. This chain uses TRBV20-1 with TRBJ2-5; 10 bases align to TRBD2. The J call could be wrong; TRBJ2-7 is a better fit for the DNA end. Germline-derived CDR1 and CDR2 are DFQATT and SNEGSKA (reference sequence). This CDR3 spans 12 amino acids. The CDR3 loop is CSASLAGAEQYF. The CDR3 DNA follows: TGCAGTGCTAGCCTAGCGGGAGCCGAGCAGTACTTC.

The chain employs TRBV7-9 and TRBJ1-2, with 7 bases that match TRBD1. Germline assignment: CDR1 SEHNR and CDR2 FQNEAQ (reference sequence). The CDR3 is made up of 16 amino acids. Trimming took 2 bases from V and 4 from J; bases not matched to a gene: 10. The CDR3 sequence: CASSLTQGDTGYGYTF. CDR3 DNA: TGTGCCAGCAGCTTAACTCAGGGGGACACGGGCTATGGCTACACCTTC.

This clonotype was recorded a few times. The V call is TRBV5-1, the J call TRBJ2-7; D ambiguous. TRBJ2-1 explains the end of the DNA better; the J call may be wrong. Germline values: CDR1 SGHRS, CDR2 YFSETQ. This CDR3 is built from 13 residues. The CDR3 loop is CASSSDLSNEQFF. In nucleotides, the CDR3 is TGCGCCAGCAGCTCGGACCTCTCCAATGAGCAGTTCTTC.

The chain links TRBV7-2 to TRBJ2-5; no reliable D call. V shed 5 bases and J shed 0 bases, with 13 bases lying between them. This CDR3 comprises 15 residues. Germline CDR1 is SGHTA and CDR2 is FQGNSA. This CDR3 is CASSPQAANQETQYF. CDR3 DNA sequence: TGTGCCAGCAGCCCCCAGGCAGCCAACCAAGAGACCCAGTACTTC.

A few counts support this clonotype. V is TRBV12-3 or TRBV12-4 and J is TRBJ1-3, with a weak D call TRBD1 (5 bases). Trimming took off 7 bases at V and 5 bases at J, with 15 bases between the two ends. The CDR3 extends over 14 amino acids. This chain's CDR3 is CASTQERGRNTIYF. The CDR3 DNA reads TGTGCCAGCACCCAAGAGAGGGGTCGAAACACCATATATTTT.

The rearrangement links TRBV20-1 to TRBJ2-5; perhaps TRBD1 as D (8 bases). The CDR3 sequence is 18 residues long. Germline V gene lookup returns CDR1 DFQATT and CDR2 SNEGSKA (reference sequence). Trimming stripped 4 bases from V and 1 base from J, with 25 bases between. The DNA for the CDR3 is TGCAGTGCTAAAAGCCAGGGGGCTAGCGGAATAATCCAAGAGACCCAGTACTTC. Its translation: CSAKSQGASGIIQETQYF.

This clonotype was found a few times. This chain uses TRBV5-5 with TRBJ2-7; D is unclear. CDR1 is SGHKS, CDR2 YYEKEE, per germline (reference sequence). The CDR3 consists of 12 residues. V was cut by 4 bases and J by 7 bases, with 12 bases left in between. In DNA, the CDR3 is TGTGCCAGCAGCCCTATTCTGGGGGAGCAGTACTTC. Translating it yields CASSPILGEQYF.

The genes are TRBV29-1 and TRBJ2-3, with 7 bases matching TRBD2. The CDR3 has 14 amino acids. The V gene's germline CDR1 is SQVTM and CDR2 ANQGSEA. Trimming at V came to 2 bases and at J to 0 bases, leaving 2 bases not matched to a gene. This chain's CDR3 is CSVELAASTDTQYF. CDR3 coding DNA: TGCAGCGTTGAACTAGCGGCTAGCACAGATACGCAGTATTTT.

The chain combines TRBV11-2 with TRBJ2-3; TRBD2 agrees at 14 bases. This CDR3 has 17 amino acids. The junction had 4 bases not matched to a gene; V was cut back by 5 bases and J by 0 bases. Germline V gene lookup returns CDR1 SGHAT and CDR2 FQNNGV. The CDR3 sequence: CASSARLAGGSTDTQYF. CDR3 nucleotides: TGTGCCAGCAGCGCGCGACTAGCGGGGGGGAGCACAGATACGCAGTATTTT.

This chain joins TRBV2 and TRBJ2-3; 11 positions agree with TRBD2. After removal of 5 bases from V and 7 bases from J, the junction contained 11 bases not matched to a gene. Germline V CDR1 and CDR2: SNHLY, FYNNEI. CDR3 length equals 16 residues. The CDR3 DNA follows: TGTGCCAGCAGTTCGGGACTAGCGGCCCCCTACTATACGCAGTATTTT. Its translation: CASSSGLAAPYYTQYF.

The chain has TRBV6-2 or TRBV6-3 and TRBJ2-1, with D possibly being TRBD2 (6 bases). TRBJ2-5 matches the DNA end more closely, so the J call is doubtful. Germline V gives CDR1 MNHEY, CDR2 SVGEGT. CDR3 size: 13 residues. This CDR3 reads CASSWRGEETQYF. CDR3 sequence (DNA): TGTGCCAGCAGCTGGAGGGGAGAAGAGACCCAGTACTTC.

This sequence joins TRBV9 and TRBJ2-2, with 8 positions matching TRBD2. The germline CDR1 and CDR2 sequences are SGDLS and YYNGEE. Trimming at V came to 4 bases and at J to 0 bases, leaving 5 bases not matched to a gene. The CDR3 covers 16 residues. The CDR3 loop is CASSFPGLANTGELFF. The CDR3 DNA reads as TGTGCCAGCAGCTTTCCGGGACTAGCGAACACCGGGGAGCTGTTTTTT.

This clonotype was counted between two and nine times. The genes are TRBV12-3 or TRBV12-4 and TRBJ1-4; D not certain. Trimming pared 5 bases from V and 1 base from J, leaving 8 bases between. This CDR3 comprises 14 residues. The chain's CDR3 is CASSASETNEKLFF. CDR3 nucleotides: TGTGCCAGCAGTGCTAGCGAAACTAATGAAAAACTGTTTTTT.

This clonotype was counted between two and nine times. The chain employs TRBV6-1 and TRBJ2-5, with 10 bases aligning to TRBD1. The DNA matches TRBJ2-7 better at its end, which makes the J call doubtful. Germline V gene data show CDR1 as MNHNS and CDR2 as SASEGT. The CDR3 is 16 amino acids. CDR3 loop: CASSWVGQGFPYEQYF. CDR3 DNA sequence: TGTGCCAGCAGCTGGGTGGGACAGGGGTTCCCCTACGAGCAGTACTTC.

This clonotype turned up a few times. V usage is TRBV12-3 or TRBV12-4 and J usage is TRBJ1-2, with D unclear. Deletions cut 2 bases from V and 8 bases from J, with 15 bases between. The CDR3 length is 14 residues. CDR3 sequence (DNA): TGTGCCAGCAGTTTATACGAGGAGACCTACGGCTACACCTTC. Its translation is CASSLYEETYGYTF.

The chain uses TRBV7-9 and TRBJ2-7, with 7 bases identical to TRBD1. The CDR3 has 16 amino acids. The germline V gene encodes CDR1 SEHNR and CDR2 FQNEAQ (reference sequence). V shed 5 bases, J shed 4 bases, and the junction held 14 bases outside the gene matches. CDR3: CASSTRGGQSNYEQYF. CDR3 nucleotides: TGTGCCAGCAGCACAAGAGGGGGACAGAGTAATTACGAGCAGTACTTC.

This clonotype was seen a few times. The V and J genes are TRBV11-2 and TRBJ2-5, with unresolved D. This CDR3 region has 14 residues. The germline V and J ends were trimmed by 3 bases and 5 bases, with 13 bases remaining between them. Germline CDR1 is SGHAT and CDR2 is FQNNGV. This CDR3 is CASSFVHLLETQYF. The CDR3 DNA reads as TGTGCCAGCAGCTTTGTTCACCTACTTGAGACCCAGTACTTC.

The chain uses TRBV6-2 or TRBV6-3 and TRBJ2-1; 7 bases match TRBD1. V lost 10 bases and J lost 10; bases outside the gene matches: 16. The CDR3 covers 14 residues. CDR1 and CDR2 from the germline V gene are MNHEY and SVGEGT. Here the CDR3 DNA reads TGTGCCATCAGCCCCGGGACAGTTGTCATCGAGCAGTTCTTC. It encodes CAISPGTVVIEQFF.

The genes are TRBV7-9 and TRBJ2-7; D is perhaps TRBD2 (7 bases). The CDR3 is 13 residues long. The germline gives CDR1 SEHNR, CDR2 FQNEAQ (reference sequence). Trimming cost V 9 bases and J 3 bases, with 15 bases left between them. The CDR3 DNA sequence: TGTGCCAGTGTTGGGGGGGCCGACTACGAGCAGTACTTC. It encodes CASVGGADYEQYF.

The CDR3 sequence: CASSDIGQGETQYF. The CDR3 DNA follows: TGTGCCAGCAGTGATATCGGACAGGGTGAGACCCAGTACTTC. This chain joins TRBV6-4 and TRBJ2-5; 8 bases are a match to TRBD1. Germline CDR1 reads MRHNA; CDR2 reads SNTAGT. The CDR3 covers 14 residues. After removal of 3 bases from V and 5 bases from J, the junction contained 5 bases not matched to a gene.